These T cell receptor beta chains were read from a single sample in a study of cytomegalovirus exposure and HLA in healthy donors. Repertoires were generated with immunoSEQ multiplex PCR, while TCRdb's copy carries only in-frame clones and drops some. The profile shows over 110,000 clones, approximately 80% of them singletons. The source material was PBMCs. The source is a woman in her thirties or forties in good health and CMV-seropositive. Both conserved end residues are part of each CDR3. A D gene is named only where the DNA matches it firmly. Clone size, where shown, is once, few, many, or a class for clones that have expanded.

>-|TRBV6-5|TRBJ2-3|-
CASSYSQGTDTQYF
TGTGCCAGCAGTTACTCGCAGGGCACAGATACGCAGTATTTT
>-|TRBV28|TRBJ1-6|-
CASASSYNSPLHF
TGTGCCAGCGCGTCCTCCTATAATTCACCCCTCCACTTT
>TRBD2|TRBV11-3|TRBJ2-5|-
CASSAGLAAQETQYF
TGTGCCAGCAGCGCGGGACTAGCAGCTCAAGAGACCCAGTACTTC
>-|TRBV2|TRBJ2-5|once
CASREKTQYF
TGTGCCAGCAGGGAGAAGACCCAGTACTTC
>-|TRBV5-6|TRBJ1-2|-
CASSLGEGYTF
TGTGCCAGCAGCTTGGGAGAGGGCTACACCTTC
>-|TRBV5-1|TRBJ2-5|-
CATNPDSQETQYF
TGCGCCACCAACCCGGACAGTCAAGAGACCCAGTACTTC
>-|TRBV5-6|TRBJ2-2|-
CASSWRGAGTGELFF
TGTGCCAGCAGCTGGAGGGGTGCGGGCACCGGGGAGCTGTTTTTT
>TRBD1|TRBV7-2|TRBJ2-7|-
CASSPGQGRPYEQYF
TGTGCCAGCAGCCCCGGACAGGGGCGTCCCTACGAGCAGTACTTC
>TRBD1|TRBV6-5|TRBJ2-1|-
CASSRRGTGGHEQFF
TGTGCCAGCAGCCGTAGAGGGACAGGGGGACATGAGCAGTTCTTC
>-|TRBV7-9|TRBJ2-3|-
CASSLQAHTDTQYF
TGTGCCAGCAGCCTACAGGCCCACACAGATACGCAGTATTTT
>-|TRBV19|TRBJ2-1|-
CASSPRNNNEQFF
TGTGCCAGTAGCCCGAGGAACAACAATGAGCAGTTCTTC
>TRBD2|TRBV7-2|TRBJ2-3|-
CASGGQFTDTQYF
TGTGCCTCGGGAGGGCAATTTACAGATACGCAGTATTTT
>TRBD1|TRBV7-9|TRBJ1-1|-
CASSRLTWDSYEAFF
TGTGCCAGCAGCCGCTTAACGTGGGACAGCTATGAAGCTTTCTTT
>TRBD1|TRBV29-1|TRBJ2-7|-
CSVETGTGTYEQYF
TGCAGCGTTGAAACCGGGACAGGGACCTACGAGCAGTACTTC
>-|TRBV4-1|TRBJ2-5|-
CASSQGQGGETQYF
TGCGCCAGCAGCCAAGGCCAGGGCGGAGAGACCCAGTACTTC
>-|TRBV5-1|TRBJ1-3|-
CASSEGLTVSGNTIYF
TGCGCCAGCAGCGAGGGACTTACCGTTTCTGGAAACACCATATATTTT
>-|TRBV2|TRBJ2-5|-
CASTGTYQETQYF
TGTGCCAGCACCGGGACATACCAAGAGACCCAGTACTTC
>-|TRBV6-5|TRBJ1-3|-
CASRTGSGNTIYF
TGTGCCAGCAGGACGGGTTCTGGAAACACCATATATTTT
>TRBD1|TRBV6-5|TRBJ1-1|-
CASSDYRGNTEAFF
TGTGCCAGCAGTGACTACAGGGGAAACACTGAAGCTTTCTTT
>-|TRBV9|TRBJ2-7|-
CASSVAPTGSYEQYF
TGTGCCAGCAGCGTAGCCCCCACAGGGTCCTACGAGCAGTACTTC